The rows below give T cell receptor beta chains drawn from one sample of a study of cytomegalovirus exposure and HLA in healthy donors. Some clones are missing from TCRdb's copy, which holds only in-frame ones; the method was immunoSEQ multiplex PCR. The table records about 180,000 clones, under 80% of them present only once. The sample taken for sequencing was PBMCs. The receptors originated from a woman between 25 and 40 years old in good health and CMV-seropositive. Each CDR3 is given with its conserved first and last residue. D genes are given only for firm matches. Some rows mark clone size as missing; the rest say once, few, many or name a class of expanded clone.

>-|15|-|TRBV7-3|TRBJ2-3
TGTGCCAGCAGCCTACGGCAGGGCCCCACAGATACGCAGTATTTT
CASSLRQGPTDTQYF
>few|12|-|TRBV28|TRBJ1-5
TGTGCCAGCAGATCAGGGAATCAGCCCCAGCATTTT
CASRSGNQPQHF
>-|13|-|TRBV11-2|TRBJ1-5
TGTGCCAGCAGCAGGGACTACAATCAGCCCCAGCATTTT
CASSRDYNQPQHF
>-|12|-|TRBV2|TRBJ2-7
TGTGCCAGCAGTGAGGGCAGGGTCGAGCAGTACTTC
CASSEGRVEQYF
>few|18|TRBD1|TRBV27|TRBJ2-6
TGTGCCAGCAGTCAACCGGGACAGCCTTTCTCTGGGGCCAACGGCCTGACTTTC
CASSQPGQPFSGANGLTF
>once|14|-|TRBV9|TRBJ1-5
TGTGCCAGCAGCCCCGAGAGGGGGTATCAGCCCCAGCATTTT
CASSPERGYQPQHF
>-|17|-|TRBV21-1|TRBJ2-1
TGTGCCAGCAGCACCAAGAACAGGGGCGTTTCCTACAATGAGCAGTTCTTC
CASSTKNRGVSYNEQFF
>-|13|TRBD1|TRBV25-1|TRBJ2-2
TGTGCCAGCAGTTCGACAGGGACCGGGGAGCTGTTTTTT
CASSSTGTGELFF
>-|16|-|TRBV7-8|TRBJ1-5
TGTGCCAGCAGTAAACTGTACAGGGCCACTCATCAGCCCCAGCATTTT
CASSKLYRATHQPQHF
>-|16|-|TRBV7-3|TRBJ2-1
TGTGCCAGCAGCCCCGAGTTAGTTTGGGCAAACAATGAGCAGTTCTTC
CASSPELVWANNEQFF